This TCR beta chain came from a study of beta chain features in type 1 diabetes. Expressed TCRB transcripts got sequenced, as all isolated RNA was reverse transcribed. The protocol was immunoSEQ multiplex PCR, while the TCRdb copy is restricted to in-frame clones and leaves out a portion. The sample holds roughly 150,000 clones, over 7.5% seen once. A remark on this clone: An end of the junction differs from the germline gene, which may be a read error.

The sample was central memory CD4+ T cells from blood. This TCR was sampled from a man aged 18 to 30 in good health.

CDR3 coding DNA: TGTGCCGGGAGGGGACTAGCGAGCACCGGGGAGCTGTTTTTT. Translated, it gives CAGRGLASTGELFF. The chain employs TRBV30 and TRBJ2-2; 10 positions match TRBD2. The CDR3 loop spans 14 amino acids. The germline CDR1 and CDR2 sequences are GTSNPN and SVGIG (reference sequence).